The clone carrying this TCR beta chain was detected many times. What it binds is not known. Construction of TCR beta libraries was performed using quantitative 5'-RACE with molecular barcodes. In TCRdb, the 5' RACE reads were re-called with MiXCR into one record per CDR3 protein. The table lists roughly 230,000 distinct CDR3 sequences, 10% to 13% of them singletons. These data belong to a study of CD8 T cells in ankylosing spondylitis. CDR3 length: 15 amino acids. Germline lookup yields CDR1 ENHRY and CDR2 SYGVKD. Trimming removed 0 bases from V and 7 bases from J; junction bases left unmatched: 3. General observations from the study: Ankylosing spondylitis blood appeared to carry a characteristic TCR beta motif of eight or nine highly homologous variants. From matched ankylosing spondylitis synovial fluid, disease-linked clones were reportedly recovered at significantly enriched levels. Disease-linked clones bore a CD8+ phenotype, appearing relatively rarely in peripheral blood.

Specimen: blood, either unsorted or a sorted T cell fraction (not recorded which). The V and J genes are TRBV10-3 and TRBJ2-2, with 9 bases aligning to TRBD1. The origin of this receptor is a male donor with ankylosing spondylitis or in good health (not recorded which). DNA of the CDR3: TGTGCCATCAGTGAGTCGGGACAGGGAAACGGGGAGCTGTTTTTT. Its protein is CAISESGQGNGELFF.